This T cell receptor (beta chain) was found in a study of shared clonotypes between healthy human individuals. Regarding the study as a whole: Approximately 5.1% was the fraction of naive CD4 clonotypes found shared across a few donors.

Every donor, a Caucasian adult, lived in Nashville, Tennessee. Profiled with immunoSEQ multiplex PCR; TCRdb holds only in-frame clones, not every one. The sample includes approximately 530,000 clones, around 95% of them seen just once. In regard to this clone: The antigen is unknown.

Unmatched junction bases numbered 7, after V lost 6 bases and J lost 5 bases. The CDR3 length is 15 residues. CDR1 and CDR2 from the germline V gene are LNHDA and SQIVND (reference sequence). Material for sequencing was naive CD4+ T cells sorted from blood. The subset: CD45RA+ positively selected. The receptor comes from a woman aged 30 to 39 in good health. The chain employs TRBV19 and TRBJ2-5; 12 bases fit TRBD2. This CDR3 is CASRPSGRDAETQYF. CDR3 coding DNA: TGTGCCAGTAGGCCTAGCGGGAGGGATGCGGAGACCCAGTACTTC.